The 30 T cell receptor beta chains below all came from one sample that was sequenced in a study of T cell responses to AZD1222 COVID-19 vaccine. Only in-frame clones appear in the TCRdb table, and some are missing; sequencing was by immunoSEQ multiplex PCR. The data show around 84,000 clones, 80% to 90% seen once. Source: peripheral blood, taken on day 0 of MenACWY control vaccination. Every receptor here comes from an adult in good health.

CDR3 residues: CASSSEGARPNSPLHF. Here the CDR3 DNA reads TGTGCCAGCAGTTCAGAAGGGGCCCGGCCTAATTCACCCCTCCACTTT. The chain combines TRBV2 with TRBJ1-6; the D gene is possibly TRBD1 (5 bases). Trimming took off 5 bases at V and 6 bases at J, with 17 bases between the two ends. The CDR3 extends over 16 amino acids. Germline CDR1 and CDR2: SNHLY and FYNNEI.

The chain has TRBV3-1 (or the pseudogene TRBV3-2) and TRBJ2-1; 9 bases are shared with TRBD1. This CDR3 contains 14 residues. Looked up from germline, CDR1 is LGHDT and CDR2 is YNNKEL (reference sequence). Trimming at V came to 1 base and at J to 10 bases, leaving 5 bases not matched to a gene. Written as DNA, the CDR3 is TGTGCCAGCAGCCAAGTACAGGGGGCCTACGAGCAGTTCTTC. Translation gives CASSQVQGAYEQFF.

V gene TRBV2 combines with J gene TRBJ2-1, with 8 nucleotides matching TRBD1. Germline trimming cut 10 bases from V and 9 bases from J; bases unmatched to any gene: 17. The CDR3 contains 15 residues. Germline assignment: CDR1 SNHLY and CDR2 FYNNEI. CDR3 protein: CANLGRGPSGSEQFF. Here the CDR3 DNA reads TGTGCCAACCTGGGCAGGGGGCCTTCGGGGTCTGAGCAGTTCTTC.

This clone occurred a few times. This chain connects TRBV6-1 to TRBJ1-2; D is undetermined. The V gene lost 1 base and the J gene lost 4 bases, with 25 bases spanning the gap. Germline values: CDR1 MNHNS, CDR2 SASEGT. The CDR3 is made up of 19 amino acids. CDR3 DNA: TGTGCCAGCAGTGAAGTGGGCAACATCGGGCAGAGAGAGCTCTATGGCTACACCTTC. It yields the protein CASSEVGNIGQRELYGYTF.

The CDR3 here is CASSLVGNTIYF. CDR3 in DNA: TGTGCCAGCAGTCTGGTTGGAAACACCATATATTTT. This chain joins TRBV28 and TRBJ1-3; D not resolved. The CDR3 spans 12 residues. V lost 5 bases, J lost 3 bases, and 5 bases lay in between. Germline loops: CDR1 MDHEN, CDR2 SYDVKM.

The genes are TRBV6-5 and TRBJ1-5; 11 bases match TRBD1. V was clipped by 10 bases and J by 7 bases; unmatched bases: 9. The CDR3 consists of 14 residues. Per the germline V gene, CDR1 is MNHEY and CDR2 is SVGAGI. The CDR3 loop reads CATRTGGSRQPQHF. The DNA of the CDR3 is TGTGCCACCAGGACAGGGGGCTCACGACAGCCCCAGCATTTT.

This CDR3 reads CASSPRTASGANVLTF. The CDR3 DNA follows: TGTGCCAGCAGCCCCCGGACTGCCTCTGGGGCCAACGTCCTGACTTTC. The chain employs TRBV7-8 and TRBJ2-6; tentative D call: TRBD2 (5 bases). The germline CDR1 and CDR2 sequences are SGHVS and FQNEAQ. The CDR3 length is 16 residues. The V and J ends lost 5 bases and 0 bases respectively, with 11 bases between them. The full variable domain, with the rest looked up from reference TRBV7-8 and TRBJ2-6, is GAGVSQSPRYKVAKRGQDVALRCDPISGHVSLFWYQQALGQGPEFLTYFQNEAQLDKSGLPSDRFFAERPEGSVSTLKIQRTQQEDSAVYLCASSPRTASGANVLTFGAGSRLTVL.

The chain couples TRBV7-9 to TRBJ2-7, with D hard to call. Germline V lookup: CDR1 SEHNR, CDR2 FQNEAQ (reference sequence). V gave up 1 base and J gave up 1 base, with 8 bases separating them. The CDR3 extends over 14 amino acids. The CDR3 loop reads CASSLVGSSYEQYF. The CDR3 region has the DNA TGTGCCAGCAGCTTAGTTGGGTCGTCCTACGAGCAGTACTTC.

The chain joins TRBV19 to TRBJ2-7; D could derive from TRBD1 or TRBD2 (5 bases each). The CDR3 is 16 residues long. Germline CDR1 reads LNHDA; CDR2 reads SQIVND (reference sequence). The V and J ends lost 10 bases and 4 bases respectively, with 26 bases between them. In DNA form, the CDR3 reads TGTGCCACCCGGTCCCCCGGGGCCCCCATTGAGTACGAGCAGTACTTC. It encodes CATRSPGAPIEYEQYF.

V and J are TRBV30 and TRBJ2-7, with TRBD2 matching over 11 bases. Germline CDR1 is GTSNPN and CDR2 is SVGIG (reference sequence). This CDR3 has 14 amino acids. Trimming removed 5 bases from V and 3 bases from J; junction bases left unmatched: 6. DNA of the CDR3: TGTGCCTGGGCCCCCCTAGCGGGGGGCTACGAGCAGTACTTC. Its translation: CAWAPLAGGYEQYF.

The rearrangement joins TRBV15 to TRBJ1-5; tentative D call: TRBD1 (5 bases). V dropped 0 bases and J dropped 6 bases, with 9 bases sitting between them. The CDR3 loop spans 14 amino acids. The germline V gene has CDR1 LNHNV and CDR2 YYDKDF (reference sequence). In nucleotides, the CDR3 is TGTGCCACCAGCAGAGACAGGGCCTCTCAGCCCCAGCATTTT. Amino acids: CATSRDRASQPQHF.

J is TRBJ2-2 and V is TRBV10-1; no firm D call. The CDR3 sequence is 13 residues long. The germline V and J ends were trimmed by 7 bases and 5 bases, with 11 bases remaining between them. Germline CDR1 is WNHNN and CDR2 is SYGVQD (reference sequence). CDR3 sequence reads: CASTGVVTGELFF. Here the CDR3 DNA reads TGCGCCAGCACCGGTGTGGTTACCGGGGAGCTGTTTTTT.

This chain links TRBV6-6 with TRBJ2-3; TRBD2 aligns across 8 bases. Germline loops: CDR1 MNHNY, CDR2 SVGAGI (reference sequence). V was clipped by 2 bases and J by 4 bases; unmatched bases: 2. This CDR3 spans 14 amino acids. CDR3 protein: CASSYGTSADTQYF. CDR3 nucleotide sequence: TGTGCCAGCAGTTACGGGACTAGTGCAGATACGCAGTATTTT.

The genes are TRBV6-1 and TRBJ1-5; no reliable D call. V lost 1 base and J 4 bases, leaving 8 bases between the germline ends. The CDR3 extends over 14 amino acids. The germline V gene encodes CDR1 MNHNS and CDR2 SASEGT. The CDR3 DNA reads as TGTGCCAGCAGTGAAGGGACCGGGAATCAGCCCCAGCATTTT. Protein: CASSEGTGNQPQHF.

In DNA form, the CDR3 reads TGCAGTGCTGGTGTGACTAGTACGGATACGCAGTATTTT. It yields the protein CSAGVTSTDTQYF. The chain links TRBV20-1 to TRBJ2-3, with D possibly matching TRBD2 (6 bases). Germline CDR1 is DFQATT and CDR2 is SNEGSKA (reference sequence). The germline V and J ends were trimmed by 5 bases and 6 bases, with 15 bases remaining between them. The CDR3 consists of 13 residues.

The chain has TRBV5-8 and TRBJ1-4, with 8 bases fitting TRBD1. Trimming removed 0 bases from V and 7 bases from J; junction bases left unmatched: 8. This CDR3 spans 16 amino acids. Germline V lookup: CDR1 SGHTS, CDR2 YDEGEE. CDR3 sequence reads: CASSLVFGQGGEKLFF. In DNA form, the CDR3 reads TGTGCCAGCAGCTTGGTTTTTGGACAGGGTGGTGAAAAACTGTTTTTT. Filled out from reference TRBV5-8 and TRBJ1-4, the complete variable domain reads EAGVTQSPTHLIKTRGQQATLRCSPISGHTSVYWYQQALGLGLQFLLWYDEGEERNRGNFPPRFSGRQFPNYSSELNVNALELEDSALYLCASSLVFGQGGEKLFFGSGTQLSVL.

The chain links TRBV18 to TRBJ2-5, with TRBD1 identical over 10 bases. Per the germline V gene, CDR1 is KGHSH and CDR2 is LQKENI. CDR3 size: 15 residues. With V trimmed by 4 bases and J by 4 bases, 6 bases remained unmatched. The CDR3 DNA follows: TGTGCCAGCTCACACTGGACAGGGGGTGTAGAGACCCAGTACTTC. Its protein product is CASSHWTGGVETQYF.

This clone was detected only a few times. The V call is TRBV9, the J call TRBJ1-6; D is perhaps TRBD1 (6 bases). Germline V CDR1 and CDR2: SGDLS, YYNGEE. The CDR3 loop spans 15 amino acids. Between the trimmed V and J ends, which lost 0 bases and 7 bases, there was a span of 11 bases. Here the CDR3 DNA reads TGTGCCAGCAGCGTAGAGGGGGGGCACAATTCACCCCTCCACTTT. Protein: CASSVEGGHNSPLHF.

This clone was picked up a small number of times. This specimen includes other DNA sequences encoding the same CDR3. The rearrangement joins TRBV11-3 to TRBJ2-1; 8 bases agree with TRBD2. V gave up 5 bases and J gave up 3 bases; unmatched junction bases: 6. The CDR3 is made up of 15 amino acids. Looked up from germline, CDR1 is SGHNT and CDR2 is YENEEA. Written as DNA, the CDR3 is TGTGCCAGCAGCCCCCGGGGGGGAGACTACAATGAGCAGTTCTTC. Encoded protein: CASSPRGGDYNEQFF.

The chain employs TRBV6-5 and TRBJ1-2; possible D gene TRBD1, 6 bases. V gave up 7 bases and J gave up 6 bases, with 15 bases separating them. Looked up from germline, CDR1 is MNHEY and CDR2 is SVGAGI. This CDR3 is built from 13 residues. CDR3 protein: CASIPWGRDGYTF. In DNA form, the CDR3 reads TGTGCCAGCATCCCCTGGGGGCGGGATGGCTACACCTTC.

The chain has TRBV7-9 and TRBJ2-1, with 7 positions matching TRBD2. The germline V gene has CDR1 SEHNR and CDR2 FQNEAQ (reference sequence). V was clipped by 6 bases and J by 8 bases; unmatched bases: 13. The CDR3 extends over 15 amino acids. CDR3 in DNA: TGTGCCAGCAGGCGACTAGCAGTTCAGGTCGATGAGCAGTTCTTC. Encoded protein: CASRRLAVQVDEQFF.

This chain uses TRBV2 with TRBJ1-2, with D uncertain. This CDR3 is 14 amino acids long. Germline loops: CDR1 SNHLY, CDR2 FYNNEI. Trimming pared 3 bases from V and 2 bases from J, leaving 10 bases between. The CDR3, as DNA: TGTGCCAGCAGTGACAGGCTCCTAAACTATGGCTACACCTTC. Its translation: CASSDRLLNYGYTF.

V gene TRBV19 combines with J gene TRBJ2-6; D gene uncertain. In germline, CDR1 is LNHDA, CDR2 SQIVND (reference sequence). Trimming pared 5 bases from V and 0 bases from J, leaving 8 bases between. CDR3 length equals 15 residues. The CDR3 sequence: CASSAALSGANVLTF. The DNA of the CDR3 is TGTGCCAGTAGTGCTGCACTCTCTGGGGCCAACGTCCTGACTTTC.

The V and J genes are TRBV10-3 and TRBJ1-5, with D possibly matching TRBD1 (5 bases). Trimming shortened V by 3 bases and J by 7 bases, and 16 bases separated the two germline ends. This CDR3 is built from 15 residues. Germline V gives CDR1 ENHRY, CDR2 SYGVKD. CDR3 protein: CAISDRDLFAQPQHF. The CDR3 bases are TGTGCCATCAGTGACAGGGACTTATTCGCCCAGCCCCAGCATTTT.

This chain links TRBV27 with TRBJ1-3; the D gene is possibly TRBD1 (6 bases). CDR1 and CDR2 from the germline V gene are MNHEY and SMNVEV (reference sequence). V lost 6 bases, J lost 2 bases, and 14 bases lay in between. The CDR3 spans 15 residues. CDR3 bases: TGTGCCAGCAGCATGTCAGGGGAGGCTGGAAACACCATATATTTT. Amino acids: CASSMSGEAGNTIYF.

The table lists this clone with a count of one. The chain carries TRBV29-1 and TRBJ1-5, with TRBD1 matching 8 bases. Germline values: CDR1 SQVTM, CDR2 ANQGSEA. J was trimmed by 5 bases and V by 6 bases; bases with no gene match: 6. The length of the CDR3 is 13 residues. CDR3 residues: CSVQGQGDQPQHF. DNA of the CDR3: TGCAGCGTCCAAGGACAGGGTGATCAGCCCCAGCATTTT.

V is TRBV4-3 and J is TRBJ2-2; D not certain. Trimming shortened V by 0 bases and J by 0 bases, and 8 bases separated the two germline ends. In germline, CDR1 is LGHNA, CDR2 YSLEER. The CDR3 totals 16 residues. CDR3 protein: CASSQDWRTNTGELFF. CDR3 DNA sequence: TGCGCCAGCAGCCAAGATTGGAGAACGAACACCGGGGAGCTGTTTTTT.

The sample holds a few counts of this clone. The same CDR3 also results from other DNA sequences found in this sample. V usage is TRBV7-8 and J usage is TRBJ2-2; TRBD2 might be the D (5 bases). The V gene lost 1 base and the J gene lost 0 bases, with 6 bases spanning the gap. Germline CDR1 reads SGHVS; CDR2 reads FQNEAQ. The CDR3 covers 15 residues. Written as DNA, the CDR3 is TGTGCCAGCAGCTTAGTTAGCGCGAACACCGGGGAGCTGTTTTTT. It codes for CASSLVSANTGELFF.

The V gene is TRBV5-1, the J gene TRBJ1-2; TRBD1 agrees at 7 bases. With 4 bases clipped from V and 8 bases from J, the junction kept 8 bases outside the gene matches. The germline CDR1 and CDR2 sequences are SGHRS and YFSETQ. The CDR3 runs to 13 residues. The CDR3 sequence: CASSRDSSAGYTF. CDR3 bases: TGCGCCAGCAGCCGGGACAGTTCCGCAGGCTACACCTTC.

This clone was seen only a few times. V gene TRBV7-8 combines with J gene TRBJ2-7; weak D call: TRBD1 (6 bases). V was pared by 5 bases and J by 3 bases, with 14 bases between. The CDR3 loop spans 14 amino acids. CDR1 and CDR2 (germline): SGHVS, FQNEAQ. Written as DNA, the CDR3 is TGTGCCAGCAGCCCGTGGACAGCCATCTACGAGCAGTACTTC. Its translation: CASSPWTAIYEQYF.